The entry below describes one T cell receptor (beta chain). Its antigen is still unknown. Base qualities are not provided; no much larger clone lies one nucleotide away. Other DNA sequences in the same sample also yield this CDR3. This specimen comes from a study of blood T cell repertoires in COVID-19 (dated by TCRdb to 2020 to 2022). Study-level background: Collaborator samples came from the United States, Italy and Spain and covered acute and convalescent phases of COVID-19. The prospective study material was composed of cDNA or gDNA derived from T cells, B-cell-depleted T cells, or PBMCs. Deeply sampled blood TCRbeta repertoires from subjects exposed to, actively infected with, or recovered from COVID-19 were included in the dataset. The repertoires were released in a freely available public database intended as a resource for research on the immune response to SARS-CoV-2. Samples came from the ongoing ImmuneRACE study (first 160 participants) plus 1,254 subjects from 6 global collaborators. A de-identified subject ID, COVID-19 status, age in years and sex were almost always included in the sample metadata. Where available, HLA class I and class II types were obtained from metadata supplied by the sample provider rather than from assay-based typing. What the study reported, not specific to this receptor: Clinical and demographic metadata were provided uncurated, with the amount varying by source and participant.

The CDR3 has 14 amino acids, counting the end cysteine and phenylalanine. Left in the record is the CDR3 DNA by itself, 42 bases read in frame from the first base. V lost 2 bases and J lost 3 bases; the stretch between them is 11 bases long. The germline V gene encodes CDR1 SGDLS and CDR2 YYNGEE. One collaborating source in Seattle enrolled patients during active infection and followed them longitudinally through the course of disease. Each collaborating institution followed its own protocols to collect whole blood in K2EDTA tubes. For TCRbeta analysis, collaborators shipped samples as frozen whole blood, isolated PBMCs, or DNA extracted from either of those sample types. The immunoSEQ Assay, a bias-controlled multiplex PCR, was used to amplify TCRbeta CDR3 regions from genomic DNA. Concerning the study's data processing: Nucleated cell counts per sample were estimated from amplification of reference gene primers within the assay. To quantify the absolute abundance of each unique TCRbeta CDR3 rearrangement, sequence reads were collapsed and filtered. For each sample, productive Simpson clonality was calculated as the square root of Simpson's diversity index over productive rearrangements. TCRdb retrieved this table from immuneACCESS and kept in-frame rearrangements only. Not all clones are present; in checked studies, unresolved V genes account for under half, and no reason is known for the remainder. The D gene and trimming were derived from the DNA, and the V and J assignments and clone size from that table. Recorded for this sample are about 360,000 clones; 75% to 90% of them occurred a single time. The ten largest account for about 7.6% of the sample.

The sequenced sample consisted of peripheral blood. The receptor comes from a woman between 55 and 75 years old with COVID-19, enrolled during active disease. The rearranged chain carries TRBV9 and TRBJ2-5, with TRBD2 perhaps the D gene, on 7 matching bases. The nucleotide sequence is TGTGCCAGCAGCGTCCTAGGGGGGGAAGAGACCCAGTACTTC. Translated, it gives CASSVLGGEETQYF.